Sequencing of this T cell receptor (beta chain) was carried out in a study of Tregs in tolerant kidney transplant recipients. The CDR3 has 13 residues. The germline V gene has CDR1 SNHLY and CDR2 FYNNEI. The V end was cut by 7 bases, the J end by 2 bases, with 10 bases between. Study-wide points: Findings come from small patient numbers and require larger validation. Expanding Tregs on activated donor B cells appeared to best identify donor-specific TCRbeta clones.

As concerns this clone: The antigen remains unidentified.

Some clones are missing from TCRdb's copy, which holds only in-frame ones; the method was immunoSEQ multiplex PCR. The sample consists of some 65,000 clones, roughly 84% of them appearing once. Input material: CD4+ T cells from blood. The TCR originated in a human donor in good health. This chain links TRBV2 with TRBJ2-3, with D unclear. CDR3 in amino acids: CASNWGLTDTQYF. In DNA, the CDR3 is TGTGCCAGCAACTGGGGTCTCACAGATACGCAGTATTTT.